The entry that follows covers one T cell receptor (beta chain) sequence. The method was immunoSEQ multiplex PCR; TCRdb's version includes in-frame clones alone and lacks a portion of them. The sample lists around 2,000 clones; 80% to 85% were seen once. This specimen belongs to a study of T cell repertoires in ileal Crohn's disease. The overall study: All patients had surgery for stricturing (about 60%) or penetrating (about 40%) disease. Per sample, roughly 0.5 micrograms of biopsy DNA were TCRB immunosequenced. About half of patients got postoperative therapy: under 12 thiopurines, about 20 anti-TNF.

As for time point: proximal margin of the surgical specimen (macroscopically non-inflamed). Sequencing used ileal tissue. This receptor was identified in an adult with Crohn's disease.

CDR3 in amino acids: CASVKGPNTGELFF. In nucleotides, the CDR3 is TGTGCCAGCGTAAAGGGGCCGAACACCGGGGAGCTGTTTTTT. V is TRBV11-2 and J is TRBJ2-2; maybe TRBD1 (5 bases). V lost 8 bases and J 0 bases, leaving 10 bases between the germline ends. Germline V gene data show CDR1 as SGHAT and CDR2 as FQNNGV. The CDR3 has 14 residues.